The 23 T cell receptor beta chains below were found in one sample sequenced in a study of shared clonotypes between healthy human individuals. Naive CD8 isolation took CD45RO-negative cells positively selected for CCR7 and excluded terminally differentiated effector memory CD45RA+ cells. Clones were read by immunoSEQ multiplex PCR, and TCRdb kept only the in-frame ones, dropping some. Among around 2,100,000 clones listed, approximately 95% were seen once. The specimen sequenced was naive CD8+ T cells sorted from blood. The receptors were sampled from a man aged 18 to 29 in good health.

As DNA, the CDR3 is TGTGCCAGCATCGACAGGGGTGCCTACGAGCAGTACTTC. Translated, it gives CASIDRGAYEQYF. V usage is TRBV6-6 and J usage is TRBJ2-7, with TRBD1 matching 8 bases. The CDR3 length is 13 residues. Germline trimming cut 7 bases from V and 2 bases from J; bases unmatched to any gene: 4. Germline assignment: CDR1 MNHNY and CDR2 SVGAGI (reference sequence).

V is TRBV5-1 and J is TRBJ2-5, with 16 bases aligning to TRBD2. Germline loops: CDR1 SGHRS, CDR2 YFSETQ. Unmatched junction bases numbered 6, after V lost 4 bases and J lost 6 bases. This CDR3 spans 16 amino acids. CDR3 loop: CASSGTSGGARKTQYF. The DNA of the CDR3 is TGCGCCAGCAGCGGGACTAGCGGGGGGGCCAGAAAGACCCAGTACTTC.

The chain uses TRBV30 and TRBJ1-6; no firm D call. The V gene's germline CDR1 is GTSNPN and CDR2 SVGIG (reference sequence). Trimming took off 0 bases at V and 8 bases at J, with 17 bases between the two ends. This CDR3 spans 16 amino acids. The CDR3 protein is CAWSVHPIVADSPLHF. The CDR3 nucleotides read TGTGCCTGGAGTGTACACCCCATAGTAGCGGATTCACCCCTCCACTTT.

V and J are TRBV19 and TRBJ2-2; possible D gene TRBD2, 6 bases. The germline V and J ends were trimmed by 0 bases and 2 bases, with 25 bases remaining between them. Germline-derived CDR1 and CDR2 are LNHDA and SQIVND (reference sequence). This CDR3 spans 21 amino acids. The CDR3 DNA sequence: TGTGCCAGTAGTATAGAGCTCCTTGGGGGGACCCCCGACCGCAACACCGGGGAGCTGTTTTTT. Protein product: CASSIELLGGTPDRNTGELFF. The whole variable domain, filled in from reference TRBV19 and TRBJ2-2, reads DGGITQSPKYLFRKEGQNVTLSCEQNLNHDAMYWYRQDPGQGLRLIYYSQIVNDFQKGDIAEGYSVSREKKESFPLTVTSAQKNPTAFYLCASSIELLGGTPDRNTGELFFGEGSRLTVL.

The chain carries TRBV7-9 and TRBJ2-2; the match to TRBD2 covers 9 bases. The CDR3 has 17 amino acids. Germline loops: CDR1 SEHNR, CDR2 FQNEAQ (reference sequence). Trimming at V came to 6 bases and at J to 0 bases, leaving 8 bases not matched to a gene. The CDR3 DNA reads as TGTGCCAGCAGAGAGCTAGCGGGGTCCGCGAACACCGGGGAGCTGTTTTTT. It yields the protein CASRELAGSANTGELFF. Complete variable domain (other parts from reference TRBV7-9 and TRBJ2-2): DTGVSQNPRHKITKRGQNVTFRCDPISEHNRLYWYRQTLGQGPEFLTYFQNEAQLEKSRLLSDRFSAERPKGSFSTLEIQRTEQGDSAMYLCASRELAGSANTGELFFGEGSRLTVL.

The chain employs TRBV6-5 and TRBJ1-4; no clear D gene. The CDR3 covers 15 residues. V lost 2 bases to trimming and J lost 8 bases, with 15 bases between them. In germline, CDR1 is MNHEY, CDR2 SVGAGI. CDR3 amino acids: CASSYRAPGREKLFF. In nucleotides, the CDR3 is TGTGCCAGCAGTTACCGGGCCCCGGGCAGAGAAAAACTGTTTTTT.

V and J are TRBV6-5 and TRBJ1-1; D may be TRBD1 (6 bases). Trimming removed 0 bases at V and 4 bases at J, with 15 bases between. The germline CDR1 and CDR2 sequences are MNHEY and SVGAGI. CDR3 length: 16 amino acids. CDR3 in DNA: TGTGCCAGCAGTTACTCTGCAGGGGAGGTAGTCACTGAAGCTTTCTTT. It codes for CASSYSAGEVVTEAFF.

The chain recombines TRBV27 with TRBJ2-5, with D possibly being TRBD2 (8 bases). Germline lookup yields CDR1 MNHEY and CDR2 SMNVEV (reference sequence). The CDR3 totals 16 residues. The germline V and J ends were trimmed by 3 bases and 5 bases, with 19 bases remaining between them. The chain's CDR3 is CASSLDGGDSLETQYF. The CDR3 DNA sequence: TGTGCCAGCAGTTTGGACGGGGGGGACAGCTTGGAGACCCAGTACTTC.

J is TRBJ2-1 and V is TRBV5-6; a weak D match, TRBD2 (5 bases). Germline values: CDR1 SGHDT, CDR2 YYEEEE. V lost 0 bases and J 8 bases, leaving 12 bases between the germline ends. CDR3 length equals 14 residues. CDR3 loop: CASSLATSLYEQFF. The CDR3 nucleotides are TGTGCCAGCAGCTTGGCCACTAGTTTGTATGAGCAGTTCTTC.

The chain recombines TRBV6-6 with TRBJ1-1; 8 bases are shared with TRBD1. The V and J ends lost 10 bases and 8 bases, in that order; junction bases with no gene match: 18. This CDR3 has 15 amino acids. Germline lookup yields CDR1 MNHNY and CDR2 SVGAGI (reference sequence). CDR3 sequence (DNA): TGTGCCACTTTCCTGGACAGGGTTTTTCTCAGGGAAGCTTTCTTT. Protein product: CATFLDRVFLREAFF.

This chain connects TRBV28 to TRBJ2-5; no clear D gene. The CDR3 spans 12 residues. Trimming pared 5 bases from V and 5 bases from J, leaving 9 bases between. Per germline, CDR1 MDHEN and CDR2 SYDVKM. The CDR3 here is CASSTPEETQYF. CDR3 bases: TGTGCCAGCAGTACCCCGGAGGAGACCCAGTACTTC.

The chain carries TRBV5-4 and TRBJ1-1; 9 bases line up with TRBD1. CDR1 SGHNT and CDR2 YYREEE come from the germline V gene (reference sequence). This CDR3 contains 14 residues. Trimming cost V 3 bases and J 6 bases; bases outside gene matches: 6. The CDR3: CASSWGQGGSEAFF. The CDR3 nucleotides read TGTGCCAGCAGCTGGGGACAGGGAGGATCTGAAGCTTTCTTT.

The CDR3 sequence: CASSFGASSYEQYF. CDR3 in DNA: TGTGCCAGCAGCTTCGGCGCGAGCTCCTACGAGCAGTACTTC. The chain joins TRBV5-6 to TRBJ2-7; no clear D. This CDR3 is built from 14 residues. Germline CDR1 SGHDT, CDR2 YYEEEE. The V gene lost 2 bases and the J gene lost 0 bases, with 9 bases spanning the gap.

Comment on this clone: The sample carries other DNA sequences with the same CDR3. The gene calls are TRBV27 and TRBJ2-5; 7 positions match TRBD2. Germline V gene lookup returns CDR1 MNHEY and CDR2 SMNVEV (reference sequence). The V and J ends lost 2 bases and 1 base, in that order; junction bases with no gene match: 1. The length of the CDR3 is 14 residues. The CDR3 DNA follows: TGTGCCAGCAGTTTAGGCGGGAGCCAAGAGACCCAGTACTTC. Its protein product is CASSLGGSQETQYF.

The CDR3 sequence is CAWSGLNEKLFF. CDR3 DNA sequence: TGTGCCTGGAGTGGACTTAATGAAAAACTGTTTTTT. The genes are TRBV30 and TRBJ1-4; D gene ambiguous. This CDR3 is 12 amino acids long. The germline V gene encodes CDR1 GTSNPN and CDR2 SVGIG (reference sequence). Trimming took off 1 base at V and 4 bases at J, with 4 bases between the two ends. Looking up the rest from reference TRBV30 and TRBJ1-4 gives the full variable domain: SQTIHQWPATLVQPVGSPLSLECTVEGTSNPNLYWYRQAAGRGLQLLFYSVGIGQISSEVPQNLSASRPQDRQFILSSKKLLLSDSGFYLCAWSGLNEKLFFGSGTQLSVL.

The genes are TRBV9 and TRBJ2-5; 10 bases align to TRBD1. This CDR3 is built from 15 residues. CDR1 SGDLS and CDR2 YYNGEE come from the germline V gene. V lost 1 base, J lost 4 bases, and 4 bases stayed unmatched. The CDR3 spells CASSVYGDRGETQYF. Written as DNA, the CDR3 is TGTGCCAGCAGCGTATACGGGGACAGGGGAGAGACCCAGTACTTC.

To note about this clone: The sample contains more than one DNA sequence encoding this CDR3. V is TRBV7-6 and J is TRBJ2-1; maybe TRBD1 (5 bases). V lost 5 bases and J lost 0, with 8 bases in between. The germline gives CDR1 SGHVS, CDR2 FNYEAQ. This CDR3 region has 14 residues. CDR3 amino acids: CASSPDSSYNEQFF. The DNA of the CDR3 is TGTGCCAGCAGCCCAGACAGCTCCTACAATGAGCAGTTCTTC.

DNA for the CDR3: TGTGCCTGGAGGTGGGGCGACGAAAAACTGTTTTTT. Its translation: CAWRWGDEKLFF. This chain uses TRBV30 with TRBJ1-4; a possible D gene is TRBD1 (5 bases). Germline CDR1 is GTSNPN and CDR2 is SVGIG (reference sequence). Deletions cut 3 bases from V and 8 bases from J, with 10 bases between. The CDR3 totals 12 residues.

V usage is TRBV2 and J usage is TRBJ1-6; D ambiguous. Germline values: CDR1 SNHLY, CDR2 FYNNEI. The germline V and J ends were trimmed by 3 bases and 6 bases, with 18 bases remaining between them. The CDR3 extends over 17 amino acids. Written as DNA, the CDR3 is TGTGCCAGCAGTGAGGCAGTTTCCTCCGAGGGTAATTCACCCCTCCACTTT. The encoded protein is CASSEAVSSEGNSPLHF.

CDR3 nucleotide sequence: TGTGCCAGTAGCTGGGATCAAGAGGGGGATGAGCAGTTCTTC. Residues: CASSWDQEGDEQFF. This chain connects TRBV19 to TRBJ2-1; D is perhaps TRBD1 (6 bases). Germline V CDR1 and CDR2: LNHDA, SQIVND (reference sequence). The CDR3 is made up of 14 amino acids. Trimming removed 6 bases at V and 8 bases at J, with 17 bases between.

The chain couples TRBV28 to TRBJ2-6; D not certain. Trimming took off 6 bases at V and 0 bases at J, with 12 bases between the two ends. This CDR3 region has 16 residues. From germline, CDR1 is MDHEN and CDR2 SYDVKM. The CDR3 nucleotides read TGTGCCAGCAGAGATGCCATGGACTCTGGGGCCAACGTCCTGACTTTC. Translation: CASRDAMDSGANVLTF.

This clone appeared a few times. The J gene is TRBJ2-1, the V gene TRBV27, with D possibly being TRBD1 (7 bases). This CDR3 is built from 14 residues. With 6 bases removed from V and 2 bases from J, the gap between germline ends came to 11 bases. The V gene's germline CDR1 is MNHEY and CDR2 SMNVEV (reference sequence). CDR3 nucleotide sequence: TGTGCCAGCAGCCAGGGGGGAGCCTACAATGAGCAGTTCTTC. Translating gives CASSQGGAYNEQFF.

This chain joins TRBV13 and TRBJ2-3; the match to TRBD2 covers 14 bases. V shed 4 bases, J shed 3 bases, and the junction held 3 bases outside the gene matches. This CDR3 has 16 amino acids. CDR1 PRHDT and CDR2 FYEKMQ come from the germline V gene (reference sequence). CDR3 DNA sequence: TGTGCCAGCAGCTACCGACTAGCGGGAGGGACAGATACGCAGTATTTT. This sequence encodes CASSYRLAGGTDTQYF. Using reference TRBV13 and TRBJ2-3 for the parts outside the CDR3, the full variable domain is AAGVIQSPRHLIKEKRETATLKCYPIPRHDTVYWYQQGPGQDPQFLISFYEKMQSDKGSIPDRFSAQQFSDYHSELNMSSLELGDSALYFCASSYRLAGGTDTQYFGPGTRLTVL.